Each of the 20 T cell receptor beta chains below was sequenced from the same sample in a study of shared clonotypes between healthy human individuals. The data were produced by immunoSEQ multiplex PCR, yet TCRdb's version contains in-frame clones alone and is incomplete. The sample carries around 2.5 million clones, 90% to 95% recorded once. Sequenced: naive CD4+ T cells from PBMCs. As to subset: CD45RA+ positively selected. These receptors originate from a man younger than 35 in good health. Some clones in this sample may be carry-over from other donors' samples.

The chain recombines TRBV4-2 with TRBJ2-7; D unresolved. The CDR3 length is 14 residues. Between the trimmed V and J ends, which lost 2 bases and 1 base, there was a span of 9 bases. Germline V gives CDR1 LGHNA, CDR2 YNFKEQ. The CDR3 sequence: CASSQLQSSYEQYF. CDR3 in DNA: TGTGCCAGCAGCCAACTACAGAGTTCCTACGAGCAGTACTTC.

The V and J genes are TRBV9 and TRBJ1-3; D call uncertain. Germline CDR1 and CDR2: SGDLS and YYNGEE. With 6 bases removed from V and 1 base from J, the gap between germline ends came to 17 bases. The CDR3 is 16 amino acids. The DNA for the CDR3 is TGTGCCAGCACACCGGGCCGACACAAATCTGGAAACACCATATATTTT. Translating it yields CASTPGRHKSGNTIYF.

The chain carries TRBV19 and TRBJ1-3; the D is unclear. V was clipped by 5 bases and J by 0 bases, with 14 bases between them. The CDR3 length is 16 residues. Germline CDR1 LNHDA, CDR2 SQIVND (reference sequence). The CDR3 nucleotides are TGTGCCAGTAGTCTATCCGGGCTATCCTCTGGAAACACCATATATTTT. Protein product: CASSLSGLSSGNTIYF.

The chain is built from TRBV30 and TRBJ2-4; perhaps TRBD1 as D (5 bases). V dropped 5 bases and J dropped 0 bases, with 8 bases sitting between them. CDR3 length: 13 amino acids. Germline CDR1 and CDR2: GTSNPN and SVGIG (reference sequence). The CDR3 DNA follows: TGTGCCTGGGAAGGGGAAGCCAAAAACATTCAGTACTTC. This sequence encodes CAWEGEAKNIQYF.

The gene calls are TRBV27 and TRBJ2-1, with TRBD1 as a possible D gene (5 bases). Between the trimmed V and J ends, which lost 3 bases and 6 bases, there was a span of 21 bases. The CDR3 runs 17 residues. Per germline, CDR1 MNHEY and CDR2 SMNVEV (reference sequence). The CDR3 protein is CASSFLRQSWGFNEQFF. The CDR3 DNA reads TGTGCCAGCAGTTTTCTCCGACAGTCCTGGGGTTTCAATGAGCAGTTCTTC.

This clone appeared a single time. The gene calls are TRBV4-3 and TRBJ2-1; D ambiguous. V gave up 4 bases and J gave up 6 bases, with 10 bases separating them. Germline V gene data show CDR1 as LGHNA and CDR2 as YSLEER. The CDR3 is 13 amino acids. DNA for the CDR3: TGCGCCAGCAGCCTAAGCGAATTCAATGAGCAGTTCTTC. It specifies CASSLSEFNEQFF.

The chain links TRBV28 to TRBJ2-7, with a possible D match to TRBD1 (5 bases). CDR1 is MDHEN and CDR2 is SYDVKM in the germline V gene. The V and J ends lost 5 bases and 5 bases respectively, with 16 bases between them. The CDR3 covers 14 residues. This chain's CDR3 is CASSTPQGFHEQYF. The CDR3 DNA is TGTGCCAGCAGTACCCCCCAGGGTTTCCACGAGCAGTACTTC.

The CDR3 region is CATGGLTYGYTF. For the CDR3, the DNA is TGTGCCACGGGGGGGCTTACCTATGGCTACACCTTC. The chain is built from TRBV28 and TRBJ1-2; a weak D match, TRBD1 (6 bases). Germline lookup yields CDR1 MDHEN and CDR2 SYDVKM. This CDR3 spans 12 amino acids. V shed 10 bases and J shed 4 bases, with 13 bases lying between them.

V usage is TRBV5-4 and J usage is TRBJ2-7, with 8 bases fitting TRBD1. The germline gives CDR1 SGHNT, CDR2 YYREEE (reference sequence). With V trimmed by 5 bases and J by 5 bases, 9 bases remained unmatched. There are 14 residues in the CDR3. CDR3 DNA sequence: TGTGCCAGCAGATCAGGGGGCCTAAGGGACGAGCAGTACTTC. Translation gives CASRSGGLRDEQYF.

This chain uses TRBV7-9 with TRBJ1-6; no definite D call. Germline CDR1 reads SEHNR; CDR2 reads FQNEAQ (reference sequence). V was pared by 5 bases and J by 10 bases, with 18 bases between. The length of the CDR3 is 15 residues. The CDR3 loop reads CASSPPPAIGSPLHF. CDR3 bases: TGTGCCAGCAGCCCTCCGCCGGCTATCGGCTCACCCCTCCACTTT.

The chain links TRBV2 to TRBJ1-4; tentatively, D is TRBD1 (6 bases). The V gene's germline CDR1 is SNHLY and CDR2 FYNNEI. Trimming stripped 9 bases from V and 7 bases from J, with 15 bases between. The CDR3 is 13 residues long. This CDR3 is CARGTGGIEKLFF. In DNA form, the CDR3 reads TGTGCCAGAGGGACGGGGGGCATTGAAAAACTGTTTTTT.

The gene calls are TRBV4-1 and TRBJ1-3, with a possible D match to TRBD1 (6 bases). CDR1 is MGHRA, CDR2 YSYEKL, per germline. The CDR3 consists of 16 residues. The ends were cut back, 6 bases at V and 2 bases at J, with 17 bases in the middle. The CDR3 DNA follows: TGCGCCAGCAGGATGCCCGGGGGCCTCCCTGGAAACACCATATATTTT. Encoded protein: CASRMPGGLPGNTIYF.

The CDR3 protein is CASSLAWTGGSQYF. The CDR3, as DNA: TGTGCCAGCAGCTTAGCTTGGACAGGGGGGTCCCAGTACTTC. The chain couples TRBV7-8 to TRBJ2-5; 10 nucleotides line up with TRBD1. The CDR3 totals 14 residues. With V trimmed by 0 bases and J by 9 bases, 4 bases remained unmatched. The germline gives CDR1 SGHVS, CDR2 FQNEAQ. Full variable domain (remainder filled in from reference TRBV7-8 and TRBJ2-5): GAGVSQSPRYKVAKRGQDVALRCDPISGHVSLFWYQQALGQGPEFLTYFQNEAQLDKSGLPSDRFFAERPEGSVSTLKIQRTQQEDSAVYLCASSLAWTGGSQYFGPGTRLLVL.

The J gene is TRBJ2-3, the V gene TRBV7-9, with D uncertain. Germline V lookup: CDR1 SEHNR, CDR2 FQNEAQ (reference sequence). CDR3 length equals 12 residues. Trimming took off 5 bases at V and 6 bases at J, with 9 bases between the two ends. The CDR3 sequence: CASSKKLDTQYF. DNA for the CDR3: TGTGCCAGCAGCAAAAAGCTGGATACGCAGTATTTT.

About this clone itself: Different DNA sequences within this sample yield the same CDR3. The chain is built from TRBV9 and TRBJ2-3; 9 bases fit TRBD2. The CDR3 runs 15 residues. Trimming at V came to 1 base and at J to 2 bases, leaving 2 bases not matched to a gene. Germline assignment: CDR1 SGDLS and CDR2 YYNGEE. The DNA of the CDR3 is TGTGCCAGCAGCGTACTAGCGGGGACCACAGATACGCAGTATTTT. Amino acids: CASSVLAGTTDTQYF.

Details on this clone: In the same sample, other DNA sequences code for this CDR3. The chain has TRBV9 and TRBJ2-7, with 11 bases fitting TRBD2. V was clipped by 0 bases and J by 7 bases; unmatched bases: 9. This CDR3 region has 16 residues. The germline gives CDR1 SGDLS, CDR2 YYNGEE. The CDR3 region has the DNA TGTGCCAGCAGCGTAGGAGGACTAGCGGGTAGAGTGGAGCAGTACTTC. This codes for CASSVGGLAGRVEQYF.

The chain employs TRBV6-5 and TRBJ1-3; TRBD1 might be the D (5 bases). The CDR3 is 15 amino acids. The V end was cut by 2 bases, the J end by 4 bases, with 12 bases between. Germline V gene data show CDR1 as MNHEY and CDR2 as SVGAGI. For the CDR3, the DNA is TGTGCCAGCAGTTACGCGGAGGGGATGGGAAACACCATATATTTT. The encoded protein is CASSYAEGMGNTIYF.

The V gene is TRBV27, the J gene TRBJ2-2; no reliable D call. Germline assignment: CDR1 MNHEY and CDR2 SMNVEV (reference sequence). This CDR3 is 14 amino acids long. V lost 6 bases and J lost 1, with 9 bases in between. CDR3 coding DNA: TGTGCCAGCAGCCGGACCAGGAACACCGGGGAGCTGTTTTTT. Translated, it gives CASSRTRNTGELFF.

Worth noting for this clone: At one of its ends the junction is not consistent with the germline gene, which may arise from a read error. The rearrangement links TRBV2 to TRBJ2-7; 12 nucleotides agree with TRBD1. This CDR3 contains 13 residues. Germline V gives CDR1 SNHLY, CDR2 FYNNEI. This CDR3 reads CASRRDRGLVEDF. In DNA form, the CDR3 reads TGTGCCAGCAGACGGGACAGGGGGCTTGTGGAGGACTTC. Combining the CDR3 with reference TRBV2 and TRBJ2-7 gives the whole variable domain EPEVTQTPSHQVTQMGQEVILRCVPISNHLYFYWYRQILGQKVEFLVSFYNNEISEKSEIFDDQFSVERPDGSNFTLKIRSTKLEDSAMYFCASRRDRGLVEDFGPGTRLTVT.

In its sample, this clone was seen once. The CDR3 is CASKSNVNYGYTF. The CDR3, as DNA: TGTGCCAGCAAGTCCAATGTAAACTATGGCTACACCTTC. The chain carries TRBV6-1 and TRBJ1-2; D gene unclear. Per germline, CDR1 MNHNS and CDR2 SASEGT. Trimming took 7 bases from V and 2 from J, leaving 11 bases between them. The CDR3 is made up of 13 amino acids.